Presented here are 14 T cell receptor beta chains from one specimen sequenced in a study of blood T cell repertoires in COVID-19. Here immunoSEQ multiplex PCR was the method, and the copy in TCRdb shows in-frame clones only, minus some. The sample contains approximately 170,000 clones, about 85% of which appear only once. The specimen was peripheral blood. These receptors came from a man aged 55 to 70 who had recovered from COVID-19.

The chain combines TRBV6-6 with TRBJ2-4; 8 nucleotides match TRBD1. CDR1 and CDR2 (germline): MNHNY, SVGAGI (reference sequence). Losses at the gene ends were 6 bases for V and 7 bases for J; bases not matched to a gene: 5. The CDR3 covers 13 residues. For the CDR3, the DNA is TGTGCCAGCAGCCGCGGACAGGGCAACATTCAGTACTTC. Protein product: CASSRGQGNIQYF.

The J gene is TRBJ2-1, the V gene TRBV5-4; TRBD2 matches 12 bases. This CDR3 contains 16 residues. J lost 4 bases, V lost 4 bases, and 6 bases had no gene match. Germline CDR1 reads SGHNT; CDR2 reads YYREEE (reference sequence). CDR3 sequence (DNA): TGTGCCAGCAGCCCCCAGACTAGCGGGGGTTACAATGAGCAGTTCTTC. It is translated as CASSPQTSGGYNEQFF.

About this clone: The identical CDR3 is also encoded by other nucleotide sequences in the sample. The chain carries TRBV7-2 and TRBJ1-6; D is undetermined. The CDR3 runs to 15 residues. CDR1 SGHTA and CDR2 FQGNSA come from the germline V gene. The V end lost 1 base, the J end lost 4 bases, and 8 bases lay between the germline ends. The DNA for the CDR3 is TGTGCCAGCAGCTTAGGAGAGAGTTATAATTCACCCCTCCACTTT. Protein sequence: CASSLGESYNSPLHF.

The chain uses TRBV7-2 and TRBJ2-7; D not certain. Trimming removed 4 bases at V and 0 bases at J, with 10 bases between. Germline V gives CDR1 SGHTA, CDR2 FQGNSA. The CDR3 consists of 14 residues. In DNA, the CDR3 is TGTGCCAGCAGCTCCCTCCCTCGCTCCTACGAGCAGTACTTC. As protein: CASSSLPRSYEQYF.

The table lists this clone with a few counts. The genes are TRBV4-1 and TRBJ1-1, with TRBD1 matching over 9 bases. CDR1 is MGHRA, CDR2 YSYEKL, per germline. V was clipped by 3 bases and J by 0 bases; unmatched bases: 5. The CDR3 runs to 16 residues. The CDR3 sequence: CASSQYRDRVNTEAFF. The CDR3, as DNA: TGCGCCAGCAGCCAGTACCGGGACAGGGTGAACACTGAAGCTTTCTTT.

V and J are TRBV5-1 and TRBJ2-7; a weak D match, TRBD2 (6 bases). Deletions cut 1 base from V and 7 bases from J, with 15 bases between. The CDR3 is 14 residues long. Germline CDR1 SGHRS, CDR2 YFSETQ. The CDR3 sequence: CASSLREPHREQYF. CDR3 in DNA: TGCGCCAGCAGCTTGCGGGAGCCCCACAGAGAGCAGTACTTC.

This chain joins TRBV5-4 and TRBJ1-2; TRBD1 matches at 7 bases. V dropped 4 bases and J dropped 3; count of bases not matched to a gene: 6. Looked up from germline, CDR1 is SGHNT and CDR2 is YYREEE (reference sequence). CDR3 length: 14 residues. This CDR3 reads CASSATTGHYGYTF. The CDR3 region has the DNA TGTGCCAGCAGCGCGACGACAGGGCACTATGGCTACACCTTC.

The J gene is TRBJ1-6, the V gene TRBV9; 11 positions match TRBD1. The CDR3 extends over 14 amino acids. V was clipped by 3 bases and J by 9 bases; unmatched bases: 2. Germline V lookup: CDR1 SGDLS, CDR2 YYNGEE. The CDR3 coding sequence is TGTGCCAGCAGCGGGACAGGGGGCCTTTCACCCCTCCACTTT. Translating it yields CASSGTGGLSPLHF.

The gene calls are TRBV11-2 and TRBJ1-6, with 8 bases aligning to TRBD1. The ends lost 0 bases at V and 11 bases at J; junction bases unmatched: 6. The germline CDR1 and CDR2 sequences are SGHAT and FQNNGV. This CDR3 comprises 15 residues. DNA of the CDR3: TGTGCCAGCAGCTTAGATCCGACAGGGGTTGCACCCCTCCACTTT. This codes for CASSLDPTGVAPLHF.

The chain carries TRBV4-1 and TRBJ2-2; D is possibly TRBD2 (7 bases). V shed 3 bases and J shed 6 bases, with 14 bases lying between them. Germline CDR1 and CDR2: MGHRA and YSYEKL. This CDR3 has 15 amino acids. In DNA, the CDR3 is TGCGCCAGCAGCCAGACCGGGGGGCGCGCCGGGGAGCTGTTTTTT. Translating gives CASSQTGGRAGELFF.

The chain uses TRBV6-2 or TRBV6-3 and TRBJ2-7; possible D gene TRBD1, 6 bases. V lost 5 bases to trimming and J lost 2 bases, with 19 bases between them. The CDR3 is 16 amino acids. Germline V gene data show CDR1 as MNHEY and CDR2 as SVGEGT. The CDR3 sequence: CASSITVTGVTYEQYF. The CDR3, as DNA: TGTGCCAGCAGTATAACGGTGACAGGCGTAACCTACGAGCAGTACTTC.

This chain joins TRBV12-3 or TRBV12-4 and TRBJ1-2, with 7 bases matching TRBD1. Trimming took 6 bases from V and 2 from J; bases not matched to a gene: 3. There are 13 residues in the CDR3. For the CDR3, the DNA is TGTGCCAGCAGAGGACAGGCGAACTATGGCTACACCTTC. Residues: CASRGQANYGYTF.

This clone was seen only a few times. The V and J genes are TRBV27 and TRBJ1-2, with 7 nucleotides matching TRBD1. The CDR3 is made up of 13 amino acids. The V gene's germline CDR1 is MNHEY and CDR2 SMNVEV (reference sequence). The trim removed 3 bases at V and 7 bases at J, leaving 5 bases unmatched. The CDR3 sequence: CASSFSRGFGYTF. The CDR3 nucleotides are TGTGCCAGCAGTTTCTCCAGGGGGTTTGGCTACACCTTC.

The chain couples TRBV2 to TRBJ1-1; 8 bases fit TRBD1. Unmatched junction bases numbered 5, after V lost 2 bases and J lost 3 bases. The germline V gene has CDR1 SNHLY and CDR2 FYNNEI. The CDR3 has 15 residues. The CDR3 bases are TGTGCCAGCAGTGAAAGATCAGGGGGCTACACTGAAGCTTTCTTT. The encoded protein is CASSERSGGYTEAFF.